These 10 T cell receptor beta chains share one sample of origin, sequenced in a study of OX40 agonist ivuxolimab in advanced cancers. The method was immunoSEQ multiplex PCR; TCRdb's version includes in-frame clones alone and lacks a portion of them. The sample holds 30,000 to 35,000 clones, around nine tenths seen once. The material was CD4+ or CD8+ T cells sorted from blood, obtained in a trial of the OX40 agonist ivuxolimab. The receptors originated from an adult with an advanced solid tumor such as melanoma, head and neck, liver or kidney cancer.

The V and J genes are TRBV6-5 and TRBJ2-7, with 7 bases lining up with TRBD2. Losses at the gene ends were 2 bases for V and 1 base for J; bases not matched to a gene: 2. The CDR3 spans 14 residues. Germline V gene lookup returns CDR1 MNHEY and CDR2 SVGAGI. CDR3 nucleotide sequence: TGTGCCAGCAGTTACCTGGGGGGGTCCTACGAGCAGTACTTC. Translating it yields CASSYLGGSYEQYF.

This clone was detected only once. The CDR3 protein is CASRAQGARSPLHF. The CDR3 DNA is TGTGCCAGCAGGGCACAGGGGGCTCGGTCACCCCTCCACTTT. This chain connects TRBV2 to TRBJ1-6; 9 nucleotides align to TRBD1. CDR3 length: 14 amino acids. V was clipped by 6 bases and J by 10 bases; unmatched bases: 7. CDR1 and CDR2 (germline): SNHLY, FYNNEI. Variable domain in full (rest from reference TRBV2 and TRBJ1-6): EPEVTQTPSHQVTQMGQEVILRCVPISNHLYFYWYRQILGQKVEFLVSFYNNEISEKSEIFDDQFSVERPDGSNFTLKIRSTKLEDSAMYFCASRAQGARSPLHFGNGTRLTVT.

In its sample, this clone was seen once. This chain connects TRBV19 to TRBJ2-5, with D tentatively TRBD2 (6 bases). The J call is doubtful: the DNA matches TRBJ2-7 better. This CDR3 contains 15 residues. The germline CDR1 and CDR2 sequences are LNHDA and SQIVND (reference sequence). CDR3 residues: CASSIDRGLAYEQYF. In DNA, the CDR3 is TGTGCCAGTAGTATAGATCGGGGGTTGGCCTACGAGCAGTACTTC.

J is TRBJ2-7 and V is TRBV27; D may match TRBD1 or TRBD2 (5 bases each). Trimming pared 2 bases from V and 2 bases from J, leaving 10 bases between. CDR3 length equals 14 residues. Per the germline V gene, CDR1 is MNHEY and CDR2 is SMNVEV (reference sequence). CDR3 amino acids: CASSLGTDPYEQYF. The CDR3 DNA reads TGTGCCAGCAGTTTAGGGACGGACCCCTACGAGCAGTACTTC.

The chain recombines TRBV28 with TRBJ2-5, with D unclear. Germline V gene data show CDR1 as MDHEN and CDR2 as SYDVKM. The length of the CDR3 is 13 residues. Trimming stripped 4 bases from V and 0 bases from J, with 6 bases between. CDR3 nucleotide sequence: TGTGCCAGCAGTTCCCCGGACCAAGAGACCCAGTACTTC. It codes for CASSSPDQETQYF.

This clone was seen a handful of times. The same CDR3 is also encoded by other DNA sequences in this sample. The rearrangement links TRBV4-1 to TRBJ1-1; 7 nucleotides match TRBD1. The CDR3 is 15 amino acids. Germline V gene sequence: CDR1 MGHRA, CDR2 YSYEKL. V lost 0 bases to trimming and J lost 5 bases; unmatched junction nucleotides: 6. CDR3 sequence: CASSQDQTGSTEAFF. CDR3 nucleotides: TGCGCCAGCAGCCAAGACCAGACAGGGTCAACTGAAGCTTTCTTT.

This chain connects TRBV5-4 to TRBJ2-7; 14 bases are shared with TRBD2. The ends lost 3 bases at V and 2 bases at J; junction bases unmatched: 7. The length of the CDR3 is 17 residues. CDR1 and CDR2 from the germline V gene are SGHNT and YYREEE (reference sequence). CDR3 bases: TGTGCCAGCAGCTCTTTCGGGACTAGCGGGGGCACCTACGAGCAGTACTTC. Translation gives CASSSFGTSGGTYEQYF.

The chain has TRBV2 and TRBJ2-1; D possibly corresponds to TRBD2 (5 bases). Germline lookup yields CDR1 SNHLY and CDR2 FYNNEI. The CDR3 totals 16 residues. Trimming cost V 6 bases and J 6 bases, with 21 bases left between them. The CDR3 spells CASRDFPGRVGNEQFF. DNA for the CDR3: TGTGCCAGCAGGGATTTTCCGGGAAGAGTCGGCAATGAGCAGTTCTTC.

The chain combines TRBV12-5 with TRBJ1-5, with D unclear. Germline values: CDR1 LGHNT, CDR2 FRNRAP. The CDR3 runs to 13 residues. V was clipped by 1 base and J by 5 bases, with 6 bases between them. CDR3 nucleotide sequence: TGTGCTAGTGGTTTGGGAGTGGATCAGCCCCAGCATTTT. Translating gives CASGLGVDQPQHF. Full variable domain (remainder filled in from reference TRBV12-5 and TRBJ1-5): DARVTQTPRHKVTEMGQEVTMRCQPILGHNTVFWYRQTMMQGLELLAYFRNRAPLDDSGMPKDRFSAEMPDATLATLKIQPSEPRDSAVYFCASGLGVDQPQHFGDGTRLSIL.

The rearrangement links TRBV28 to TRBJ2-7; D is unresolved. The CDR3 loop spans 10 amino acids. The germline CDR1 and CDR2 sequences are MDHEN and SYDVKM. V was shortened by 2 bases and J by 5 bases, with 1 base between the two germline ends. Here the CDR3 DNA reads TGTGCCAGCAGTTTAGACGAGCAGTACTTC. Translation: CASSLDEQYF.